This TCR beta chain was obtained from a study of shared clonotypes between healthy human individuals. Study-wide results and caveats: Naive subsets, compared against memory subsets, generally had larger estimated richness values.

On this clone: The antigen remains undetermined.

Using immunoSEQ multiplex PCR, the repertoire was profiled, and TCRdb retains in-frame clones only, with some absent. The sample lists 2 million to 2.5 million clones; about nine tenths were seen once. CDR3 size: 20 residues. V was clipped by 3 bases and J by 3 bases, with 30 bases between them. CDR1 MGHRA and CDR2 YSYEKL come from the germline V gene. This TCR derives from a man aged 18 to 30 in good health. Some clones in this sample may be carry-over from other donors' samples. Sequencing was done on a sample of naive CD4+ T cells from PBMCs. The sample's subset: CD45RA+ positively selected. The V call is TRBV4-1, the J call TRBJ2-7, with a possible D match to TRBD1 (9 bases). The CDR3 sequence: CASSHPVGTGLQRGNYEQYF. The CDR3 DNA sequence: TGCGCCAGCAGCCACCCCGTGGGGACAGGGTTGCAGCGGGGGAACTACGAGCAGTACTTC.